Presented here are 23 T cell receptor beta chains from one specimen sequenced in a study of cytomegalovirus exposure and HLA in healthy donors (dated by TCRdb to 2016 to 2017). The library was prepared using the immunoSEQ multiplex PCR assay. For the multiplex PCR, a mixture combining 60 forward primers for TCR Vbeta segments and 13 reverse primers for TCR Jbeta segments was used. TCRdb's version of the immuneACCESS table is confined to in-frame rearrangements and falls short of the full clone set. An unresolved V gene accounts for under half of the shortfall where checked; the remainder is of unknown origin. The sample contains approximately 170,000 clones, around three quarters of them found a single time. Approximately 1.5% of the sample is in the top ten clones. Sequencing was performed on PBMCs. All receptors derive from a man aged 35 to 55 in good health and CMV-seronegative.

The chain is built from TRBV13 and TRBJ1-6; D remains ambiguous. Looked up from germline, CDR1 is PRHDT and CDR2 is FYEKMQ (reference sequence). V dropped 5 bases and J dropped 7 bases, with 9 bases sitting between them. The length of the CDR3 is 13 residues. CDR3 coding DNA: TGTGCCAGCAGCCTCGGGGTGAATTCACCCCTCCACTTT. This codes for CASSLGVNSPLHF.

This clone was observed a handful of times. V is TRBV6-5 and J is TRBJ1-1; no reliable D call. The germline V and J ends were trimmed by 6 bases and 4 bases, with 9 bases remaining between them. The CDR3 covers 12 residues. Looked up from germline, CDR1 is MNHEY and CDR2 is SVGAGI. This CDR3 reads CASRGEGTEAFF. CDR3 nucleotides: TGTGCCAGCAGAGGAGAGGGCACTGAAGCTTTCTTT.

This rearrangement joins TRBV6-5 to TRBJ2-2, with 7 bases that match TRBD2. Germline trimming cut 8 bases from V and 6 bases from J; bases unmatched to any gene: 9. The CDR3 extends over 14 amino acids. Germline lookup yields CDR1 MNHEY and CDR2 SVGAGI. The CDR3 is CASCGGVGAGELFF. As DNA, the CDR3 is TGTGCCAGCTGCGGGGGTGTGGGCGCCGGGGAGCTGTTTTTT.

The V call is TRBV19, the J call TRBJ1-3, with a possible D match to TRBD1 (5 bases). The CDR3 runs to 14 residues. Germline lookup yields CDR1 LNHDA and CDR2 SQIVND (reference sequence). V lost 5 bases, J lost 1 base, and 9 bases lay in between. CDR3 loop: CASSVDRSGNTIYF. The CDR3, as DNA: TGTGCCAGTAGTGTTGACAGATCTGGAAACACCATATATTTT.

V usage is TRBV28 and J usage is TRBJ2-7; TRBD1 matches 12 bases. The CDR3 runs to 14 residues. The V gene end was trimmed by 6 bases and the J gene end by 7 bases; junction bases not matched to a gene: 7. Germline CDR1 is MDHEN and CDR2 is SYDVKM. The chain's CDR3 is CASSPGQGAREQYF. The DNA for the CDR3 is TGTGCCAGCAGCCCGGGACAGGGGGCGCGTGAGCAGTACTTC.

In its sample, this clone was seen a few times. The chain links TRBV7-6 to TRBJ2-7, with D unclear. In germline, CDR1 is SGHVS, CDR2 FNYEAQ. CDR3 length: 13 residues. V was shortened by 1 base and J by 4 bases, with 8 bases between the two germline ends. CDR3 in DNA: TGTGCCAGCAGCTTAGGAGGTCATTACGAGCAGTACTTC. Protein: CASSLGGHYEQYF.

CDR3 loop: CASSRRETEAFF. CDR3 DNA sequence: TGTGCCAGCAGCCGAAGGGAGACTGAAGCTTTCTTT. This chain uses TRBV6-6 with TRBJ1-1, with D hard to call. Germline V gene lookup returns CDR1 MNHNY and CDR2 SVGAGI (reference sequence). Trimming took off 6 bases at V and 5 bases at J, with 10 bases between the two ends. This CDR3 comprises 12 residues.

This clone was seen once. This chain connects TRBV6-5 to TRBJ2-5, with D uncertain. V shed 5 bases and J shed 5 bases, with 12 bases lying between them. CDR1 is MNHEY and CDR2 is SVGAGI in the germline V gene. The CDR3 sequence is 13 residues long. CDR3 region: CASSPRVAETQYF. CDR3 coding DNA: TGTGCCAGCAGTCCCCGGGTGGCGGAGACCCAGTACTTC.

This chain connects TRBV20-1 to TRBJ1-4; D not certain. The germline gives CDR1 DFQATT, CDR2 SNEGSKA (reference sequence). V was pared by 5 bases and J by 7 bases, with 8 bases between. The CDR3 totals 11 residues. The CDR3 DNA reads as TGCAGTGCTGTCCACAGTGAAAAACTGTTTTTT. Amino acid sequence: CSAVHSEKLFF.

The rearrangement joins TRBV19 to TRBJ1-1; the D gene is possibly TRBD1 (5 bases). CDR1 LNHDA and CDR2 SQIVND come from the germline V gene (reference sequence). The CDR3 totals 15 residues. Trimming took off 7 bases at V and 1 base at J, with 16 bases between the two ends. CDR3 residues: CASIPRGDWNTEAFF. The CDR3 nucleotides are TGTGCCAGTATACCTCGGGGGGACTGGAACACTGAAGCTTTCTTT.

The rearrangement uses TRBV9 and TRBJ1-6; 7 nucleotides match TRBD1. CDR3 length: 15 residues. Germline values: CDR1 SGDLS, CDR2 YYNGEE. The J segment lost 5 bases and the V segment lost 4 bases, leaving 6 bases of the junction unmatched. The CDR3: CASSTTTGNNSPLHF. The CDR3 nucleotides read TGTGCCAGCAGCACGACGACAGGGAATAATTCACCCCTCCACTTT.

The J gene is TRBJ2-1, the V gene TRBV2, with 9 nucleotides matching TRBD2. Germline V CDR1 and CDR2: SNHLY, FYNNEI. Trimming at V came to 7 bases and at J to 9 bases, leaving 10 bases not matched to a gene. This CDR3 has 14 amino acids. The CDR3 sequence: CASNSASGAGEQFF. Written as DNA, the CDR3 is TGTGCCAGCAACTCAGCTAGCGGGGCCGGTGAGCAGTTCTTC.

For this clone: One end of the junction fails to match germline, which may point to a read error. The chain joins TRBV7-9 to TRBJ2-1; 9 bases fit TRBD2. CDR1 SEHNR and CDR2 FQNEAQ come from the germline V gene (reference sequence). This CDR3 is built from 16 residues. The chain's CDR3 is CSSSLALAGLYNEQFF. CDR3 nucleotides: TGTTCCAGCAGCTTAGCGCTAGCGGGACTCTACAATGAGCAGTTCTTC.

This chain links TRBV28 with TRBJ2-5; 10 bases fit TRBD2. The CDR3 runs to 14 residues. Losses at the gene ends were 10 bases for V and 7 bases for J; bases not matched to a gene: 12. The germline V gene has CDR1 MDHEN and CDR2 SYDVKM. CDR3 in amino acids: CATIQLAGLGTQYF. CDR3 nucleotide sequence: TGTGCCACGATACAACTAGCGGGATTAGGGACCCAGTACTTC.

The J gene is TRBJ2-7, the V gene TRBV2; TRBD2 matches 10 bases. CDR1 is SNHLY, CDR2 FYNNEI, per germline. V lost 3 bases and J lost 4; bases outside the gene matches: 15. The CDR3 spans 18 residues. In DNA, the CDR3 is TGTGCCAGCAGTGAGGGGGCTCTAGCGGGAGAACCGGGGTACGAGCAGTACTTC. Translated: CASSEGALAGEPGYEQYF.

The V gene is TRBV5-4, the J gene TRBJ2-2, with 10 bases lining up with TRBD1. Looked up from germline, CDR1 is SGHNT and CDR2 is YYREEE (reference sequence). V shed 4 bases and J 6 bases; nucleotides not matched to a gene: 15. This CDR3 spans 18 amino acids. The DNA of the CDR3 is TGTGCCAGCAGCCCCGGGACAGGGGTCGTTTGGGGGGCCGGGGAGCTGTTTTTT. This encodes CASSPGTGVVWGAGELFF.

In this sample, this clone turned up once. One end of the junction is discordant with germline, which a read error may explain. The V gene is TRBV5-1, the J gene TRBJ1-1; 9 positions match TRBD1. Per the germline V gene, CDR1 is SGHRS and CDR2 is YFSETQ. There are 16 residues in the CDR3. The CDR3 DNA reads as TGCGCCAGCAGCTCTGGGACAGGGAATATGAACACTGAAGCTTCCTTT. Translating gives CASSSGTGNMNTEASF. The variable domain in full, completed from reference TRBV5-1 and TRBJ1-1, reads KAGVTQTPRYLIKTRGQQVTLSCSPISGHRSVSWYQQTPGQGLQFLFEYFSETQRNKGNFPGRFSGRQFSNSRSEMNVSTLELGDSALYLCASSSGTGNMNTEASFGQGTRLTVV.

The chain joins TRBV5-4 to TRBJ2-7; possible D gene TRBD1, 6 bases. Germline V gene sequence: CDR1 SGHNT, CDR2 YYREEE (reference sequence). Trimming removed 0 bases from V and 3 bases from J, with 13 bases in between. This CDR3 contains 15 residues. The DNA of the CDR3 is TGTGCCAGCAGCTTGGGGAACAGGGCTGACTACGAGCAGTACGTC. Translating gives CASSLGNRADYEQYV.

The chain employs TRBV19 and TRBJ1-2; possible D gene TRBD1, 6 bases. Germline V gene lookup returns CDR1 LNHDA and CDR2 SQIVND (reference sequence). V lost 2 bases and J 6 bases, leaving 16 bases between the germline ends. The CDR3 is 15 amino acids. DNA of the CDR3: TGTGCCAGTAGTATATCAACAGGGCCGCCAAATGGCTACACCTTC. Protein product: CASSISTGPPNGYTF.

V and J are TRBV7-9 and TRBJ2-7; 7 bases are shared with TRBD1. The CDR3 runs 12 residues. Germline values: CDR1 SEHNR, CDR2 FQNEAQ (reference sequence). CDR3 residues: CSSSRQGHEQYV. DNA for the CDR3: TGTTCCAGCAGCCGACAGGGCCACGAGCAGTACGTC.

The CDR3 here is CASSLGRLSLGDTGELFF. CDR3 nucleotide sequence: TGTGCCAGCAGCTTAGGACGTTTAAGCCTAGGCGACACCGGGGAGCTGTTTTTT. This chain joins TRBV11-3 and TRBJ2-2; D gene ambiguous. With 1 base removed from V and 3 bases from J, the gap between germline ends came to 18 bases. The CDR3 is made up of 18 amino acids. Germline-derived CDR1 and CDR2 are SGHNT and YENEEA.

This clone was observed a handful of times. The CDR3 reads CAISDPTGGAQGGYTF. Written as DNA, the CDR3 is TGTGCCATCAGTGACCCGACAGGGGGCGCCCAGGGTGGCTACACCTTC. The chain has TRBV10-3 and TRBJ1-2, with TRBD1 identical over 10 bases. The CDR3 is 16 residues long. Germline V gene sequence: CDR1 ENHRY, CDR2 SYGVKD. The V segment lost 3 bases and the J segment 7 bases; nucleotides outside the gene matches: 11.

This clone was counted between two and nine times. The V and J genes are TRBV9 and TRBJ1-5, with a weak D call TRBD1 (6 bases). The CDR3 has 14 amino acids. Trimming stripped 3 bases from V and 4 bases from J, with 11 bases between. Germline values: CDR1 SGDLS, CDR2 YYNGEE. CDR3 DNA: TGTGCCAGCAGCGCGGATCAGGGGAATCAGCCCCAGCATTTT. Its translation: CASSADQGNQPQHF.